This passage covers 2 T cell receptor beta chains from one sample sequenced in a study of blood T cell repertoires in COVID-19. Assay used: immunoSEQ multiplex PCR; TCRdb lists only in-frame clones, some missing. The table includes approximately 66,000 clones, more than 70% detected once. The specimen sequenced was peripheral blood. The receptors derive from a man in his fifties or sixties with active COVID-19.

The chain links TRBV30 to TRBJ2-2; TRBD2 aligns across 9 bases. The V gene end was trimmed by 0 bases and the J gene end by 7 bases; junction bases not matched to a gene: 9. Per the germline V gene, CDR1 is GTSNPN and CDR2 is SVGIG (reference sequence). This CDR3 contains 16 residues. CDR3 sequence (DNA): TGTGCCTGGAGTGTTTCTAGCGGGACTAACGGCGGGGAGCTGTTTTTT. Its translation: CAWSVSSGTNGGELFF.

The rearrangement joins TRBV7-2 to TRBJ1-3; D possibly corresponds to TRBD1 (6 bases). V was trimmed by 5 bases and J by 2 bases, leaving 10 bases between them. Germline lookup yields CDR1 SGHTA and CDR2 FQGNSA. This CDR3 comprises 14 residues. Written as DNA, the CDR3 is TGTGCCAGCAGCACGGGGGGGCCTGGAAACACCATATATTTT. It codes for CASSTGGPGNTIYF.